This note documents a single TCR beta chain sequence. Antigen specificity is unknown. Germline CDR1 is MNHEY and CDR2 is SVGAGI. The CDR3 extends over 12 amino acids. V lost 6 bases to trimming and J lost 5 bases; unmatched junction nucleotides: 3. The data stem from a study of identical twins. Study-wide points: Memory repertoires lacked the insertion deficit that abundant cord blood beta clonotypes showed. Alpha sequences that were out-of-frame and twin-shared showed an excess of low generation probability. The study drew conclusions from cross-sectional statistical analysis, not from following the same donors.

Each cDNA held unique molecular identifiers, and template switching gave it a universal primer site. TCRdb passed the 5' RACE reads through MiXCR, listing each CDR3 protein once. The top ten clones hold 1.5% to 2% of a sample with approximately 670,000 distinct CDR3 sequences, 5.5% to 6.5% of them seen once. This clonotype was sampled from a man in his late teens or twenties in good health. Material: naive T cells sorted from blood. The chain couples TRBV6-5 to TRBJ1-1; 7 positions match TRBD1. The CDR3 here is CASRQGWTEAFF. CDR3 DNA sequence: TGTGCCAGCAGACAGGGGTGGACTGAAGCTTTCTTT.